This TCR beta chain was captured in a study of radiotherapy plus CTLA-4 blockade in lung cancer. The wider study: There were objective responses in 18% of patients, and roughly 33% had disease control.

On this clone itself: The antigen is undetermined.

TCRdb's copy holds only in-frame clones and misses some; the assay was immunoSEQ multiplex PCR. The profile shows 20,000 to 25,000 clones, about three quarters of them singletons. Study-level results: Blood-borne expansion of tumor-derived TCR clones followed radiotherapy plus ipilimumab.

CDR3 length equals 13 residues. Germline values: CDR1 MGHDK, CDR2 SYGVNS. V gave up 5 bases and J gave up 4 bases; unmatched junction bases: 0. The receptor was derived from a human donor with non-small cell lung cancer who had stable disease on radiotherapy plus ipilimumab. V usage is TRBV25-1 and J usage is TRBJ2-5; 11 bases map to TRBD2. Sequenced here: peripheral blood, sampled from a patient treated with radiotherapy plus ipilimumab. The CDR3 bases are TGTGCCAGCAGTCTAGCGGGAGGAGAGACCCAGTACTTC. As protein: CASSLAGGETQYF.